There are a few counts of the clone carrying this T cell receptor (beta chain). Its cognate antigen is unknown. The CDR3 has 15 residues. Germline CDR1 and CDR2: LNHDA and SQIVND (reference sequence). V dropped 4 bases and J dropped 2 bases, with 13 bases sitting between them. RNA transcripts gave rise to amplified TCR beta CDR3 regions. Researchers ran a first-round RT-PCR on the TCR CDR3 using the HTBI primer set. From the multiplex PCR reads, TCRdb called clonotypes with MiXCR, one entry per CDR3 protein. The sample yields around 500,000 distinct CDR3 sequences, approximately 15% seen once. The sample belongs to a study of T cells in Graves' hyperthyroidism and ophthalmopathy. Study results and caveats: A model of 13 V-J pairs discriminated ophthalmopathy from stable hyperthyroidism.

Stability of Graves' hyperthyroidism was defined as absent ophthalmopathy progression within 18 months. Based on clinical symptoms, serum thyroxine and TRAb, thyroid ultrasound and orbital computed tomography, diagnoses were reached. This chain uses TRBV19 with TRBJ2-3; D not certain. The sequencing sample was made of blood. This receptor was identified in a woman in her thirties or forties with Graves' hyperthyroidism. CDR3 in amino acids: CASSRLRSDTDTQYF. The DNA of the CDR3 is TGTGCCAGTAGTAGACTGCGTTCGGACACAGATACGCAGTATTTT.